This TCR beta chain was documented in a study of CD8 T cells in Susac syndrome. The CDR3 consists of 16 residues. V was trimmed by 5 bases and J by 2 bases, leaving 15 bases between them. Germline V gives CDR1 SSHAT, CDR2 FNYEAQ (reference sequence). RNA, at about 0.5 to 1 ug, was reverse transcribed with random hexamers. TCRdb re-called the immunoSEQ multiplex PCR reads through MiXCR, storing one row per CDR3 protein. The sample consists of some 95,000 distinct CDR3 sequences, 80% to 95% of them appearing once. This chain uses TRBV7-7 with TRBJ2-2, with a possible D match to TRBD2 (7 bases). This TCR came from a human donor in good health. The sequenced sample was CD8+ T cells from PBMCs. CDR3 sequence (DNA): TGTGCCAGCAGCCCCGCGGGGGCTTATAACACCGGGGAGCTGTTTTTT. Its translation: CASSPAGAYNTGELFF.